This T cell receptor (beta chain) was captured in a study of T cell repertoires and HLA-DP antigens. Study as a whole: Versus self, one alloantigen differed at one groove amino acid, the other at about 10. The study, taken as a whole, reports: Naive and memory CD4+ cells were analysed together, not apart.

The ends lost 4 bases at V and 8 bases at J; junction bases unmatched: 6. Germline V gives CDR1 MNHEY, CDR2 SMNVEV (reference sequence). The CDR3 is 14 amino acids. This table comes from immunoSEQ multiplex PCR, and its TCRdb copy is limited to in-frame clones, with some not included. The sample includes fewer than 95,000 clones, more than 75% of them seen just once. This clone came up once. What it binds is not known. Sequenced material: CD4+ T cells from PBMCs. The sequence derives from a man aged 45-65 years in good health and CMV-seronegative. The V and J genes are TRBV27 and TRBJ1-4; 8 bases are a match to TRBD1. This chain's CDR3 is CASSYRGSREKLFF. The CDR3 nucleotides read TGTGCCAGCAGTTACAGGGGGAGCCGAGAAAAACTGTTTTTT.